The clone carrying this TCR beta chain was counted ten times or more. Its specificity is not known. These data originate in a study of T cell repertoires in cytomegalovirus infection. Background on the study: An indication of both CMV infection and matching HLA type came from public TCR beta signatures.

One entry per CDR3 protein results from TCRdb running MiXCR on the reads. The sample holds about 490,000 distinct CDR3 sequences, approximately 25% seen once. Regarding the study as a whole: Using cumulative public TCR beta family frequency, the authors identified those who carried CMV together with the relevant HLA. CMV-specific HLA-C-restricted TCR beta clonotypes dominated the ex vivo response.

The clonotype comes from a human donor in good health (CMV status not recorded). Some clones in this sample may be carry-over from other donors' samples. The material sequenced was PBMCs.

CDR3: CASSSTPEVEQYV. The CDR3 nucleotides are TGTGCCAGCAGCTCCACCCCGGAGGTCGAGCAGTACGTC. V and J are TRBV7-2 and TRBJ2-7; perhaps TRBD2 as D (5 bases). The CDR3 extends over 13 amino acids. V shed 4 bases and J shed 6 bases, with 13 bases lying between them. The germline V gene has CDR1 SGHTA and CDR2 FQGNSA.